These 12 T cell receptor beta chains were all obtained from the same sample, sequenced in a study of T cell responses to AZD1222 COVID-19 vaccine. Profiled with immunoSEQ multiplex PCR; TCRdb holds only in-frame clones, not every one. The table shows about 160,000 clones, with roughly 87% occurring only once. The specimen comprised peripheral blood, sampled on day 0 of AZD1222 vaccination. The receptors come from an adult in good health.

The chain uses TRBV5-1 and TRBJ2-7; maybe TRBD1 (6 bases). CDR1 and CDR2 from the germline V gene are SGHRS and YFSETQ. Trimming left V 3 bases short and J 0 bases short, with 13 bases between. The CDR3 has 15 residues. CDR3 DNA: TGCGCCAGCAGCTACCGTAGGGGGAGCTCCTACGAGCAGTACTTC. This encodes CASSYRRGSSYEQYF.

This chain joins TRBV18 and TRBJ1-1; D possibly corresponds to TRBD1 (5 bases). Trimming left V 5 bases short and J 0 bases short, with 16 bases between. This CDR3 comprises 16 residues. Germline V gene sequence: CDR1 KGHSH, CDR2 LQKENI. This chain's CDR3 is CASSSIRIGVNTEAFF. Here the CDR3 DNA reads TGTGCCAGCTCATCCATCCGAATAGGGGTGAACACTGAAGCTTTCTTT.

The chain employs TRBV5-1 and TRBJ2-1; 7 bases fit TRBD2. In germline, CDR1 is SGHRS, CDR2 YFSETQ. V gave up 1 base and J gave up 4 bases; unmatched junction bases: 11. The length of the CDR3 is 17 residues. The CDR3 sequence: CASSLRLVSGLYNEQFF. DNA for the CDR3: TGCGCCAGCAGCTTGAGGTTAGTTAGCGGGTTATACAATGAGCAGTTCTTC.

This clone has a single count. The chain is built from TRBV27 and TRBJ1-2; D gene unclear. The V end lost 3 bases, the J end lost 1 base, and 12 bases lay between the germline ends. The CDR3 is 15 amino acids. Germline loops: CDR1 MNHEY, CDR2 SMNVEV (reference sequence). The CDR3: CASSLYNQDNYGYTF. The CDR3 region has the DNA TGTGCCAGCAGTTTGTACAACCAAGATAACTATGGCTACACCTTC.

This clone was seen only once. The chain links TRBV5-6 to TRBJ1-2; weak D call: TRBD1 (5 bases). Trimming pared 0 bases from V and 2 bases from J, leaving 8 bases between. This CDR3 spans 14 amino acids. Germline CDR1 and CDR2: SGHDT and YYEEEE. CDR3: CASSLVGGNYGYTF. Here the CDR3 DNA reads TGTGCCAGCAGCTTGGTTGGGGGGAACTATGGCTACACCTTC.

This clone has only one observation. V gene TRBV7-6 combines with J gene TRBJ2-7; no firm D call. Germline V lookup: CDR1 SGHVS, CDR2 FNYEAQ. Trimming removed 5 bases at V and 2 bases at J, with 10 bases between. The CDR3 contains 13 residues. The CDR3 DNA follows: TGTGCCAGCAGCGACACTGGTCCCTACGAGCAGTACTTC. It is translated as CASSDTGPYEQYF.

This chain uses TRBV28 with TRBJ1-2; TRBD1 might be the D (6 bases). The CDR3 totals 16 residues. Per germline, CDR1 MDHEN and CDR2 SYDVKM. V lost 6 bases to trimming and J lost 0 bases, with 17 bases between them. CDR3 sequence reads: CASSTWDKAPNYGYTF. The CDR3 DNA reads as TGTGCCAGCAGCACCTGGGACAAGGCGCCTAACTATGGCTACACCTTC.

V gene TRBV27 combines with J gene TRBJ1-5; TRBD1 is a possible D gene (5 bases). The CDR3 has 13 residues. Germline V lookup: CDR1 MNHEY, CDR2 SMNVEV (reference sequence). Trimming removed 4 bases from V and 6 bases from J, with 10 bases in between. CDR3 amino acids: CASSSRGSQPQHF. The CDR3 DNA reads as TGTGCCAGCAGTTCCCGGGGGTCTCAGCCCCAGCATTTT.

The chain employs TRBV9 and TRBJ2-3; TRBD1 might be the D (6 bases). Trimming left V 0 bases short and J 0 bases short, with 8 bases between. Per germline, CDR1 SGDLS and CDR2 YYNGEE. This CDR3 region has 15 residues. The DNA of the CDR3 is TGTGCCAGCAGCGTAGGACAGGCTAGCACAGATACGCAGTATTTT. Residues: CASSVGQASTDTQYF. The full variable domain, its missing parts supplied by reference TRBV9 and TRBJ2-3, is DSGVTQTPKHLITATGQRVTLRCSPRSGDLSVYWYQQSLDQGLQFLIQYYNGEERAKGNILERFSAQQFPDLHSELNLSSLELGDSALYFCASSVGQASTDTQYFGPGTRLTVL.

The chain has TRBV11-2 and TRBJ2-1; 7 bases are shared with TRBD1. This CDR3 comprises 15 residues. Looked up from germline, CDR1 is SGHAT and CDR2 is FQNNGV. Losses at the gene ends were 1 base for V and 5 bases for J; bases not matched to a gene: 5. CDR3 sequence (DNA): TGTGCCAGCAGCTTAGCGACAGGGTATAACAATGAGCAGTTCTTC. As protein: CASSLATGYNNEQFF.

The V gene is TRBV27, the J gene TRBJ1-2; tentative D call: TRBD1 (6 bases). Germline assignment: CDR1 MNHEY and CDR2 SMNVEV (reference sequence). Trimming took off 6 bases at V and 2 bases at J, with 10 bases between the two ends. The CDR3 has 13 amino acids. The CDR3 protein is CASSTTGNYGYTF. CDR3 DNA: TGTGCCAGCAGCACGACAGGAAACTATGGCTACACCTTC.

The rearrangement uses TRBV7-2 and TRBJ1-1; tentatively, D is TRBD1 (6 bases). The CDR3 length is 17 residues. Germline CDR1 and CDR2: SGHTA and FQGNSA. V gave up 5 bases and J gave up 3 bases, with 22 bases separating them. CDR3 bases: TGTGCCAGCAGCCCCTGGGGGGGGGCCGATGGGCACACTGAAGCTTTCTTT. As protein: CASSPWGGADGHTEAFF.